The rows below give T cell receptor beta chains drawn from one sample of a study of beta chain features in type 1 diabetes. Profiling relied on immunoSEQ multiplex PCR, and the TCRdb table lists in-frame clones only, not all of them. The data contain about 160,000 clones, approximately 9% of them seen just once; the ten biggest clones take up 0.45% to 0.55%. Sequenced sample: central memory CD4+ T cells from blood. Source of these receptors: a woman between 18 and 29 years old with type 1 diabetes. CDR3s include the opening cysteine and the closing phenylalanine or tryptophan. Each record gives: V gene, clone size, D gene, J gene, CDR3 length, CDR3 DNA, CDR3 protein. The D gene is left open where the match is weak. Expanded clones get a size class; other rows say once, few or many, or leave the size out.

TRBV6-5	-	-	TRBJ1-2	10	TGTGCGGCCGTTGGCTATGGCTACACCTTC	CAAVGYGYTF
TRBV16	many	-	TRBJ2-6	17	TGTGCCAGCAGCCCCCCCTGGTCGGGGGCTGGGGCCAACGTCCTGACTTTC	CASSPPWSGAGANVLTF
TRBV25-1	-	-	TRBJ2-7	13	TGTGCCAGCAGTGAGCCTCATCTAGGCGAGCAGTACTTC	CASSEPHLGEQYF
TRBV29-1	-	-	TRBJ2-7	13	TGCAGCGCTAGGACACTTCTCACCTACGAGCAGTACTTC	CSARTLLTYEQYF
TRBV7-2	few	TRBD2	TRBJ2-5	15	TGTGCCAGCAGCTTAATGGTAGCGGGAGGCGAGACCCAGTACTTC	CASSLMVAGGETQYF
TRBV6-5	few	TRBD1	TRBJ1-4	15	TGTGCCAGCAGGCAGGGGGTAACAACTAATGAAAAACTGTTTTTT	CASRQGVTTNEKLFF
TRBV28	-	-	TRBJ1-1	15	TGTGCCAGCAGACCCTTGGGCGGGACGAACACTGAAGCTTTCTTT	CASRPLGGTNTEAFF
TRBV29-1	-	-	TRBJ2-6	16	TGCAGCGTCGCCTATACCAGGGGCCCTGGGGCCAACGTCCTGACTTTC	CSVAYTRGPGANVLTF
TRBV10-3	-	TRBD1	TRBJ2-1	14	TGTGCCATCACCCGGGACAGCTCCTACAATGAGCAGTTCTTC	CAITRDSSYNEQFF
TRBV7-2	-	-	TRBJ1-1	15	TGTGCCAGCAGCTTAGGTCGGGGGTACAGCACTGAAGCTTTCTTT	CASSLGRGYSTEAFF
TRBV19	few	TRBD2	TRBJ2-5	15	TGTGCCAGTAACCCAACCGGGACTATCCGCGAGACCCAGTACTTC	CASNPTGTIRETQYF
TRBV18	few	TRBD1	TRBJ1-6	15	TGTGCCAGCTCACTGCGAGACAGGGTTGGATCACCCCTCCACTTT	CASSLRDRVGSPLHF
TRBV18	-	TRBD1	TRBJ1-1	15	TGTGCCAGCTCACCAGTGATAGGGACAGGAGGAGAAGCTTTCTTT	CASSPVIGTGGEAFF
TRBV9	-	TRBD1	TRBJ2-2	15	TGTGCCAGCAGCGTGTTACAGGGGCCCACCGGGGAGCTGTTTTTT	CASSVLQGPTGELFF
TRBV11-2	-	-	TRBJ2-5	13	TGTGCCAGCAGCTTACAAGTTAGCGAGACCCAGTACTTC	CASSLQVSETQYF
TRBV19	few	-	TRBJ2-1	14	TGTGCCACACGGAGCGCGAGCTCCTACAATGAGCAGTTCTTC	CATRSASSYNEQFF
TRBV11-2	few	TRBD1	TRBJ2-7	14	TGTGCCAGCAGCCCCCCAGACAGGGGAGGCGAGCAGTACTTC	CASSPPDRGGEQYF
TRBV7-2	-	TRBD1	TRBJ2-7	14	TGTGCCAGCAGCAGGGGGACAGGGGGAGGCGAGCAGTACTTC	CASSRGTGGGEQYF
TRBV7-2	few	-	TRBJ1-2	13	TGTGCCAGCAGCTTACAACGGGGAAATGGCTACACCTTC	CASSLQRGNGYTF
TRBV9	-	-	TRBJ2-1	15	TGTGCCAGCTCAAGCCCGCCGGGGTCGGACAATGAGCAGTTCTTC	CASSSPPGSDNEQFF
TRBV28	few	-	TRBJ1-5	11	TGTGCCAGCAGTTTACGGTCGCCCCAGCATTTT	CASSLRSPQHF
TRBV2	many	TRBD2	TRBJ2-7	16	TGTGCCAGCAGTGTTACTAGCGGAACCCAATTCGGGGAGCAGTACTTC	CASSVTSGTQFGEQYF
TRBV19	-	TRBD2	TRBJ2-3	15	TGTGCCAGTAGTATCGGACTAGCCAGCACAGATACGCAGTATTTT	CASSIGLASTDTQYF
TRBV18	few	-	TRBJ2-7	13	TGTGCCAGCTCACCACCCGGTGGCTACGAGCAGTACTTC	CASSPPGGYEQYF
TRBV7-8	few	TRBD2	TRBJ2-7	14	TGTGCCAGCAGCCCGCGCCTAGCGGCCTACGAGCAGTACTTC	CASSPRLAAYEQYF
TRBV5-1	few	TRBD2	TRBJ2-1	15	TGCGCCAGCAGCTCCGGACTAGCGGATTACAATGAGCAGTTCTTC	CASSSGLADYNEQFF
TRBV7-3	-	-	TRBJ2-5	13	TGTGCCAGCAGCCCGTGGGGCAAAGAGACCCAGTACTTC	CASSPWGKETQYF
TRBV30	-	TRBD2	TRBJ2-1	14	TGTGCCTGGAGTACCGGGAGGCCCTACAATGAGCAGTTCTTC	CAWSTGRPYNEQFF
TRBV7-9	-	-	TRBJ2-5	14	TGTGCCAGCAGCTTAAGTAATGGCCCAGAGACCCAGTACTTC	CASSLSNGPETQYF
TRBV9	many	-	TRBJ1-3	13	TGTGCCAGTGGGAGCGTCTCTGGAAACACCATATATTTT	CASGSVSGNTIYF
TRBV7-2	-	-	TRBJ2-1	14	TGTGCCAGCAGCTCGAGAGGTTCCTACAATGAGCAGTTCTTC	CASSSRGSYNEQFF
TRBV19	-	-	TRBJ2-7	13	TGTGCCAGTAGCCCGACAGGTTTCTACGAGCAGTACTTC	CASSPTGFYEQYF
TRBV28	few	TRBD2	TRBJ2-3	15	TGTGCCACCTCAAGACTAGCGGGAGCCACAGATACGCAGTATTTT	CATSRLAGATDTQYF
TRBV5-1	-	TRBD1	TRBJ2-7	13	TGCGCCAGCAGCCCAGGACAGGGGGTTCAGCAGTACTTC	CASSPGQGVQQYF
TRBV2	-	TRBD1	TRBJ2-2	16	TGTGCCAGCAGTGCTACCGGGACAGAAAAAGCCGGGGAGCTGTTTTTT	CASSATGTEKAGELFF
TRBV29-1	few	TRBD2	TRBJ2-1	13	TGCAGCGGTTGGGTGAATGTCGGGAGGGAGCAGTTCTTC	CSGWVNVGREQFF
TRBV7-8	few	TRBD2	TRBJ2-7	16	TGTGCCAGCAGCTTAGGGGTTAGCGGGGCAACCTACGAGCAGTACTTC	CASSLGVSGATYEQYF
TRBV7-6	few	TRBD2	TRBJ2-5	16	TGTGCCAGCAGCCATGCTAGCGGGGGCCGCAAAGAGACCCAGTACTTC	CASSHASGGRKETQYF
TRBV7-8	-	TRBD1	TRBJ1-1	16	TGTGCCAGCAGCTCGGAAGGGACAGTCGTCCACACTGAAGCTTTCTTT	CASSSEGTVVHTEAFF
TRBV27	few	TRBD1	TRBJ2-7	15	TGTGCCAGCAGTTTATCTGCGGTAGGGGGCCCGGTAACGTACTTC	CASSLSAVGGPVTYF
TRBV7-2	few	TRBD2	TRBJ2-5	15	TGTGCCAGCAGCTTCGGGGGAGGGCCGCTGGAGACCCAGTACTTC	CASSFGGGPLETQYF
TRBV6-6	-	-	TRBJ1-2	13	TGTGCCAGCAATCCGGTGGAGAGCTATGGCTACACCTTC	CASNPVESYGYTF
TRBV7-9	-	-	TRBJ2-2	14	TGTGCCAGCAGCATTACGAGGGACACCGGGGAGCTGTTTTTT	CASSITRDTGELFF
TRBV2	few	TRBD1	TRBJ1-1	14	TGTGCCAGCAGTGAAAGGACAGGGACCCCTGAAGCTTTCTTT	CASSERTGTPEAFF
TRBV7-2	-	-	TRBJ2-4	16	TGTGCCAGCAGCTTAGATCACGGGATAGCCAAAAACATTCAGTACTTC	CASSLDHGIAKNIQYF
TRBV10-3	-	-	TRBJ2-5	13	TGTGCCGCGAAACAGGGACCTCAAGAGACCCAGTACTTC	CAAKQGPQETQYF